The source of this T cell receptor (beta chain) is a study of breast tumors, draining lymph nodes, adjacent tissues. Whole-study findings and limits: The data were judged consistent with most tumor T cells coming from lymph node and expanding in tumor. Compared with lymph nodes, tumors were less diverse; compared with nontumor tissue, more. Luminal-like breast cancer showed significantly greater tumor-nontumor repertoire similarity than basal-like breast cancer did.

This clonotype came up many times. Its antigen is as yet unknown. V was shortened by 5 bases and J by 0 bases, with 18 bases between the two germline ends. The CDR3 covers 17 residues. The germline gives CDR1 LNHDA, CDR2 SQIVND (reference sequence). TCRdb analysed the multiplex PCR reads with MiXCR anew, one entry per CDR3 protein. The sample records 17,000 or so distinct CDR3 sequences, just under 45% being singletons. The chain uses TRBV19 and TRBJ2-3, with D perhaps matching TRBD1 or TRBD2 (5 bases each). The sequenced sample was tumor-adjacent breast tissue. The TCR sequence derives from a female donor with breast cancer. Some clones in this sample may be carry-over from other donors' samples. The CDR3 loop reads CASSYLLSGASTDTQYF. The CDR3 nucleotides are TGTGCCAGTAGTTACCTCCTCTCCGGGGCCAGCACAGATACGCAGTATTTT.